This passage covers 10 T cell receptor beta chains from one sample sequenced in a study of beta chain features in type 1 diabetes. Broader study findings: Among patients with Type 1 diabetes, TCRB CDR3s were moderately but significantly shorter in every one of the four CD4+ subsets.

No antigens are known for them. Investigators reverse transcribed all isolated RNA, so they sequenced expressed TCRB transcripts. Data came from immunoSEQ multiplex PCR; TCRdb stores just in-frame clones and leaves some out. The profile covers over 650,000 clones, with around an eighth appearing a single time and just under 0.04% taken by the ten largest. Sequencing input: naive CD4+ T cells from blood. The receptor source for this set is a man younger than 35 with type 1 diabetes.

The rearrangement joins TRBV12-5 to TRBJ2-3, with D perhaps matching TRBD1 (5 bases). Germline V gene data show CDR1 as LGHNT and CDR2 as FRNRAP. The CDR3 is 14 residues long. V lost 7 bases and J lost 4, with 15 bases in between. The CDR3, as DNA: TGTGCTAGTGCCCCCACTGGGGCTCCAGATACGCAGTATTTT. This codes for CASAPTGAPDTQYF.

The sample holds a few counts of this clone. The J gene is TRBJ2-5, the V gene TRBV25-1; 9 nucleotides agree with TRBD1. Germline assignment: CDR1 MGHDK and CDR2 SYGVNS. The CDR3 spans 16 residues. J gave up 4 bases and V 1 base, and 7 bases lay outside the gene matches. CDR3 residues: CASSESGQGVGETQYF. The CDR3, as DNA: TGTGCCAGCAGTGAATCGGGACAGGGTGTAGGAGAGACCCAGTACTTC.

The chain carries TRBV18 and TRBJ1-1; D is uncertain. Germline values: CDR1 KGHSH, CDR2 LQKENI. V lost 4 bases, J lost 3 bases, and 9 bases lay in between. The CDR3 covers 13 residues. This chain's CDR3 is CASSLGLDTEAFF. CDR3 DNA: TGTGCCAGCTCACTCGGGCTGGACACTGAAGCTTTCTTT.

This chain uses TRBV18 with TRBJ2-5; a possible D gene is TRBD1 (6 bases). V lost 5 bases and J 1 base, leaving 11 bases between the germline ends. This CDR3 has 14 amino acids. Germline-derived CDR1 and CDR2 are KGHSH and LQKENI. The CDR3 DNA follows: TGTGCCAGCTCAGCAGAGGGGGTCCAAGAGACCCAGTACTTC. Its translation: CASSAEGVQETQYF.

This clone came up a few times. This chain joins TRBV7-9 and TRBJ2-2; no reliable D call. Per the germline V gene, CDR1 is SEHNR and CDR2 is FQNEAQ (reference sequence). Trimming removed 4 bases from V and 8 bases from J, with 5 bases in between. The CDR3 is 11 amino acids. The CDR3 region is CASSYPGELFF. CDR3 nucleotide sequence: TGTGCCAGCAGCTATCCAGGGGAGCTGTTTTTT.

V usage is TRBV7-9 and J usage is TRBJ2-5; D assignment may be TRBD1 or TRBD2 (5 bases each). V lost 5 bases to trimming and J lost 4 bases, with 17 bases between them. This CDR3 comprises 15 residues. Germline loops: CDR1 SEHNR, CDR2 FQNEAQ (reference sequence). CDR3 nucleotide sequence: TGTGCCAGCAGCAAGGATGGTCGGGGCGGAGAGACCCAGTACTTC. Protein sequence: CASSKDGRGGETQYF.

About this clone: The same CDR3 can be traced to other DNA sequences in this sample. The CDR3 spells CAWSGQIQETQYF. In DNA form, the CDR3 reads TGTGCCTGGTCGGGACAGATCCAAGAGACCCAGTACTTC. The V call is TRBV30, the J call TRBJ2-5; 7 bases match TRBD1. Per the germline V gene, CDR1 is GTSNPN and CDR2 is SVGIG (reference sequence). V dropped 5 bases and J dropped 1; count of bases not matched to a gene: 4. The CDR3 is 13 residues long.

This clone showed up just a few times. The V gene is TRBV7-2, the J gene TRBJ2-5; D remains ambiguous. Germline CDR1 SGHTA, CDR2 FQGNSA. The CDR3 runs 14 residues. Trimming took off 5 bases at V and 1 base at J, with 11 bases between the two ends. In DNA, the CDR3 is TGTGCCAGCAGCCGTAGAACAGCCCAAGAGACCCAGTACTTC. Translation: CASSRRTAQETQYF. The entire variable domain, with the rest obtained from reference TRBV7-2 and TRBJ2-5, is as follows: GAGVSQSPSNKVTEKGKDVELRCDPISGHTALYWYRQSLGQGLEFLIYFQGNSAPDKSGLPSDRFSAERTGGSVSTLTIQRTQQEDSAVYLCASSRRTAQETQYFGPGTRLLVL.

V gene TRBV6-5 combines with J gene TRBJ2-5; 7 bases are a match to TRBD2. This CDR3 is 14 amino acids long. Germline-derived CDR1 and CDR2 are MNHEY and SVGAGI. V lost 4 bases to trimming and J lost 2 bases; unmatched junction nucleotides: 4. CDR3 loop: CASSSPREQETQYF. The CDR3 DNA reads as TGTGCCAGCAGTTCCCCGCGGGAGCAAGAGACCCAGTACTTC.

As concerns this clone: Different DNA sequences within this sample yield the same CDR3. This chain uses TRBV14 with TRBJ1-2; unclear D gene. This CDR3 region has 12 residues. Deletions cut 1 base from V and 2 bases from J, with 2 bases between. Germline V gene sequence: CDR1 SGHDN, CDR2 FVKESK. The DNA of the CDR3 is TGTGCCAGCAGCCAAGTCAACTATGGCTACACCTTC. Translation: CASSQVNYGYTF.